The clone carrying this T cell receptor (beta chain) was observed once. The antigen is not known. The CDR3 is 13 amino acids. The V and J ends lost 6 bases and 6 bases, in that order; junction bases with no gene match: 3. Germline V lookup: CDR1 SNHLY, CDR2 FYNNEI. These data originate in a study of shared clonotypes between healthy human individuals. Overall study findings and caveats: Specimens sampled were limited to blood, with tissue repertoires likely differing.

Sequenced by immunoSEQ multiplex PCR; TCRdb stores in-frame clones only, minus some. The sample has under 2,500,000 clones, around 95% seen once; the top ten hold roughly 0.13%. Investigators divided CD4+ cells into CD45RA+ naive and CD45RA-negative memory subsets. This TCR came from a man in his late teens or twenties in good health. What was sequenced was naive CD4+ T cells sorted from blood. Subset defined: CD45RA+ positively selected. V is TRBV2 and J is TRBJ2-1; 9 bases are a match to TRBD1. DNA of the CDR3: TGTGCCAGCAGGCCGACAGGGGGCAATGAGCAGTTCTTC. It yields the protein CASRPTGGNEQFF.